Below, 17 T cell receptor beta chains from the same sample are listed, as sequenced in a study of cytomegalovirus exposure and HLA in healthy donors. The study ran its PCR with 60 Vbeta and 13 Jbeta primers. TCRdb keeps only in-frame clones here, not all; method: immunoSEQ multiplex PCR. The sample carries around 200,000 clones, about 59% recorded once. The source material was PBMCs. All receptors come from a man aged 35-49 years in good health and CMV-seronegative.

The DNA of the CDR3 is TGTGCCAGCAGCTTCGTACAGGGGAATTCACCCCTCCACTTT. Its translation: CASSFVQGNSPLHF. The chain employs TRBV7-9 and TRBJ1-6; 7 bases map to TRBD1. The trim removed 3 bases at V and 7 bases at J, leaving 3 bases unmatched. Germline CDR1 is SEHNR and CDR2 is FQNEAQ (reference sequence). The CDR3 has 14 amino acids.

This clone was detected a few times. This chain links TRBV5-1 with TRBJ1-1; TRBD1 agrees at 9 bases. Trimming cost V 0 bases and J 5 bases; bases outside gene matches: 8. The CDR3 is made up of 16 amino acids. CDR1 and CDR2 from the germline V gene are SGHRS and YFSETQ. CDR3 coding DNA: TGCGCCAGCAGCTTGGAGGGACAGGGAGTCGGGACTGAAGCTTTCTTT. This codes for CASSLEGQGVGTEAFF.

The CDR3 protein is CASSFGQGAALDYGYTF. CDR3 nucleotide sequence: TGTGCCAGCAGTTTCGGGCAGGGGGCGGCCCTAGACTATGGCTACACCTTC. The rearrangement links TRBV28 to TRBJ1-2; the match to TRBD1 covers 8 bases. Germline V gives CDR1 MDHEN, CDR2 SYDVKM. The CDR3 has 17 amino acids. With V trimmed by 3 bases and J by 3 bases, 12 bases remained unmatched.

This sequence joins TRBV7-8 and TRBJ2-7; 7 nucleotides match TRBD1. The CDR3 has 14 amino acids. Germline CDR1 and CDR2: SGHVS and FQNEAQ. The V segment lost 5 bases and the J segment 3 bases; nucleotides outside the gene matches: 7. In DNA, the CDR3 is TGTGCCAGCAGCATTGGGGACAGATACTACGAGCAGTACTTC. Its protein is CASSIGDRYYEQYF.

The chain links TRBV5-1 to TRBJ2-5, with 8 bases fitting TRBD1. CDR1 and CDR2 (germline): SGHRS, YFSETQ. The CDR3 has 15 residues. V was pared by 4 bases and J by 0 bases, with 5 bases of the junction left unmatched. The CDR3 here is CASSEQTGDQETQYF. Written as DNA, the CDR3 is TGCGCCAGCAGCGAACAGACAGGGGACCAAGAGACCCAGTACTTC.

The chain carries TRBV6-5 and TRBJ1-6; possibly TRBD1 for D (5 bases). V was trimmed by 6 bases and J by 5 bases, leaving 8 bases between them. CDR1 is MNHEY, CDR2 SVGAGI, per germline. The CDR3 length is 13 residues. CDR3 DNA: TGTGCCAGCAGCCAGGGAAATAATTCACCCCTCCACTTT. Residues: CASSQGNNSPLHF.

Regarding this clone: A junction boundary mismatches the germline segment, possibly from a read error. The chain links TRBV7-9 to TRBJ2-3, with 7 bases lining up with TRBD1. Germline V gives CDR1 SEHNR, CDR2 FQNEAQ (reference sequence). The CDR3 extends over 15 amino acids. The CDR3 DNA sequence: TGTTCCAGCAGTTCTCCCGACAGGGGCACAGATACGCAGTATTTT. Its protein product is CSSSSPDRGTDTQYF.

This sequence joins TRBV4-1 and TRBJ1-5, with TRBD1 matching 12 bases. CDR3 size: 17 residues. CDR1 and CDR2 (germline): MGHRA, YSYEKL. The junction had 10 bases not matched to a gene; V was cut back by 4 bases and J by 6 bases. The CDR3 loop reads CASSLTLGQGAGQPQHF. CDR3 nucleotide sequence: TGCGCCAGCAGCCTAACCCTGGGACAGGGGGCAGGTCAGCCCCAGCATTTT.

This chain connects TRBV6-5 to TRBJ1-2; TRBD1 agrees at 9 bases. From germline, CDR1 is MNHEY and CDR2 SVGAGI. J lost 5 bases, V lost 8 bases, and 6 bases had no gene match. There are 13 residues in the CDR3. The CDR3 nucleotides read TGTGCCAGCTCCCAGGACAGGGGATATGGCTACACCTTC. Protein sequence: CASSQDRGYGYTF.

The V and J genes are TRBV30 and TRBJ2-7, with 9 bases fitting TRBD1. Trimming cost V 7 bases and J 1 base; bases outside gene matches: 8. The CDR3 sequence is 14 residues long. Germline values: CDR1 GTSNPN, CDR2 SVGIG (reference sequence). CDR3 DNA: TGTGCCTCGTCAGGACAGGGGAAATCCTACGAGCAGTACTTC. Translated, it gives CASSGQGKSYEQYF.

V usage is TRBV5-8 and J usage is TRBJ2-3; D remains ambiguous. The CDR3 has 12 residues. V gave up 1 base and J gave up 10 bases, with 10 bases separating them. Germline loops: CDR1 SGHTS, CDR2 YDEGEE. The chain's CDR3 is CASSLLSSAQYF. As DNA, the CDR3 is TGTGCCAGCAGCTTGTTGTCCAGTGCGCAGTATTTT.

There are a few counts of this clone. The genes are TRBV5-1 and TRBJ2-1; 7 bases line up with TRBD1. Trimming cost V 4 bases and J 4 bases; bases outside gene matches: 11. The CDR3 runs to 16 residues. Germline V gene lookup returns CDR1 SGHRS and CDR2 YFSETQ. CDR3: CASSPYAGTAYNEQFF. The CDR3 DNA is TGCGCCAGCAGCCCGTATGCCGGGACAGCTTACAATGAGCAGTTCTTC.

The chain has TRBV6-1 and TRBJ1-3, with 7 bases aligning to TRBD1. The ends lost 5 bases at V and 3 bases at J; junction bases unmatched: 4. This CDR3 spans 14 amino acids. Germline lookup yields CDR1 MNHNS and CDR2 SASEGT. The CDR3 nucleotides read TGTGCCAGCAGTCCCGGGACAGATGGAAACACCATATATTTT. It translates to CASSPGTDGNTIYF.

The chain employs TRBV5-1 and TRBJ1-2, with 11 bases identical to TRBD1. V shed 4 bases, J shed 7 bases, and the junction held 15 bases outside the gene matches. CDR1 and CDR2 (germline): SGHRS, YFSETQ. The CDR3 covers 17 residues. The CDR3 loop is CASSLGTGGVAFSGYTF. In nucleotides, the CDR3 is TGCGCCAGCAGCCTAGGGACAGGGGGAGTCGCTTTTAGTGGCTACACCTTC.

CDR3 amino acids: CASSSELASYEQYF. The CDR3 nucleotides read TGTGCCAGCAGCTCCGAACTAGCTTCCTACGAGCAGTACTTC. The V and J genes are TRBV27 and TRBJ2-7; possible D gene TRBD2, 6 bases. CDR1 and CDR2 from the germline V gene are MNHEY and SMNVEV (reference sequence). This CDR3 spans 14 amino acids. Trimming cost V 6 bases and J 1 base, with 13 bases left between them.

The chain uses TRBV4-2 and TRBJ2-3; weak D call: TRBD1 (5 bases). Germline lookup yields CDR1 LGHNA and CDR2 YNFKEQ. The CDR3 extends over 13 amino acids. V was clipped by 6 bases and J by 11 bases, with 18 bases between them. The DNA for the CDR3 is TGTGCCAGCAGTCACAGCGACAGTCAATGGCAGTATTTT. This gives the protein CASSHSDSQWQYF.

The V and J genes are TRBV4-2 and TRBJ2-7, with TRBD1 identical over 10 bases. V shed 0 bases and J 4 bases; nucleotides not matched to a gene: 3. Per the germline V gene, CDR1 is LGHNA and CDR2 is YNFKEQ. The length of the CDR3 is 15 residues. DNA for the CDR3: TGTGCCAGCAGCCAAGAAAGGGACAGGGGTTACGAGCAGTACTTC. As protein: CASSQERDRGYEQYF.